The 10 T cell receptor beta chains in this list originate from one sample, sequenced in a study of shared clonotypes between healthy human individuals. Assay: immunoSEQ multiplex PCR; the TCRdb copy retains only in-frame clones and omits some. Here the sample spans fewer than 200,000 clones, around 93% being singletons. Sequences were obtained from naive CD4+ T cells sorted from blood. Subset given: CD45RA+ positively selected. These receptors were collected from a woman in her twenties or thirties in good health.

The rearrangement uses TRBV7-8 and TRBJ2-7, with TRBD2 matching over 9 bases. CDR3 size: 16 residues. V lost 5 bases and J lost 0; bases outside the gene matches: 8. The V gene's germline CDR1 is SGHVS and CDR2 FQNEAQ. The CDR3 bases are TGTGCCAGCAGCCAGCGACTTAGCGGGAGCTCCTACGAGCAGTACTTC. It translates to CASSQRLSGSSYEQYF.

The rearrangement joins TRBV27 to TRBJ1-5; weak D call: TRBD1 (6 bases). The germline gives CDR1 MNHEY, CDR2 SMNVEV (reference sequence). V lost 6 bases to trimming and J lost 4 bases, with 22 bases between them. The CDR3 runs 17 residues. The CDR3 DNA reads as TGTGCCAGCAGGGCGCGGGGGCCGGAGTCTTGGAATCAGCCCCAGCATTTT. Translated, it gives CASRARGPESWNQPQHF.

This clone appeared once. This chain joins TRBV4-2 and TRBJ2-5; TRBD2 matches at 14 bases. V lost 5 bases to trimming and J lost 7 bases; unmatched junction nucleotides: 6. The germline V gene encodes CDR1 LGHNA and CDR2 YNFKEQ. This CDR3 has 15 amino acids. DNA for the CDR3: TGTGCCAGCAGCTTGGGGACTAGCGGGAGAGGGACCCAGTACTTC. This translates into CASSLGTSGRGTQYF.

The chain recombines TRBV19 with TRBJ1-5; 8 positions match TRBD1. In germline, CDR1 is LNHDA, CDR2 SQIVND (reference sequence). The J segment lost 2 bases and the V segment lost 4 bases, leaving 10 bases of the junction unmatched. The CDR3 is 17 amino acids. The CDR3 sequence: CASSTKWTGSGNQPQHF. In DNA form, the CDR3 reads TGTGCCAGTAGTACTAAATGGACAGGGAGTGGCAATCAGCCCCAGCATTTT.

The rearrangement joins TRBV7-9 to TRBJ1-3, with a tentative D call TRBD1 (6 bases). The CDR3 covers 15 residues. V lost 4 bases to trimming and J lost 2 bases, with 12 bases between them. CDR1 and CDR2 from the germline V gene are SEHNR and FQNEAQ (reference sequence). The CDR3 sequence is CASSSRGAPGNTIYF. The CDR3 coding sequence is TGTGCCAGCAGCTCCCGGGGGGCCCCTGGAAACACCATATATTTT. The entire variable domain, with the rest obtained from reference TRBV7-9 and TRBJ1-3, is as follows: DTGVSQNPRHKITKRGQNVTFRCDPISEHNRLYWYRQTLGQGPEFLTYFQNEAQLEKSRLLSDRFSAERPKGSFSTLEIQRTEQGDSAMYLCASSSRGAPGNTIYFGEGSWLTVV.

For the CDR3, the DNA is TGTGCCAGCAGCTATAACCGGGAGTTAGATACGCAGTATTTT. It specifies CASSYNRELDTQYF. The chain uses TRBV7-9 and TRBJ2-3, with a weak D call TRBD2 (6 bases). Germline loops: CDR1 SEHNR, CDR2 FQNEAQ (reference sequence). The length of the CDR3 is 14 residues. Trimming removed 4 bases from V and 5 bases from J, with 13 bases in between.

V and J are TRBV19 and TRBJ2-7, with TRBD1 identical over 8 bases. Germline values: CDR1 LNHDA, CDR2 SQIVND (reference sequence). V lost 4 bases, J lost 0 bases, and 5 bases stayed unmatched. CDR3 length: 15 residues. The CDR3 loop is CASSTYRGVSYEQYF. In nucleotides, the CDR3 is TGTGCCAGTAGTACGTACAGGGGGGTCTCCTACGAGCAGTACTTC.

The chain couples TRBV18 to TRBJ2-3, with D possibly matching TRBD1 (6 bases). Germline V gene lookup returns CDR1 KGHSH and CDR2 LQKENI. The ends were cut back, 3 bases at V and 0 bases at J, with 10 bases in the middle. There are 15 residues in the CDR3. CDR3 DNA sequence: TGTGCCAGCTCACCGGACAGAGGGAGCACAGATACGCAGTATTTT. This encodes CASSPDRGSTDTQYF.

This chain uses TRBV6-1 with TRBJ1-1; 7 positions match TRBD1. Per the germline V gene, CDR1 is MNHNS and CDR2 is SASEGT. The V and J ends lost 1 base and 1 base, in that order; junction bases with no gene match: 9. The CDR3 runs to 17 residues. The CDR3 DNA sequence: TGTGCCAGCAGTGAAGGAGATCAGAGGGACAGGAACACTGAAGCTTTCTTT. Encoded protein: CASSEGDQRDRNTEAFF.

This clone has just one count. The chain has TRBV11-2 and TRBJ1-4, with D perhaps TRBD1 (5 bases). Per the germline V gene, CDR1 is SGHAT and CDR2 is FQNNGV. This CDR3 contains 17 residues. V dropped 5 bases and J dropped 8 bases, with 24 bases sitting between them. CDR3 in amino acids: CASSPRDVSVAGEKLFF. The DNA of the CDR3 is TGTGCCAGCAGCCCTCGGGACGTTTCAGTAGCCGGCGAAAAACTGTTTTTT.